A selection of T cell receptor beta chains follows, all from one sample in a study of blood T cell repertoires in COVID-19. Data came from immunoSEQ multiplex PCR; TCRdb stores just in-frame clones and leaves some out. This repertoire shows 110,000 to 150,000 clones, about 80% found once; its top ten account for roughly 3%. The material sequenced was peripheral blood. The receptors stem from a woman of 80 years or more with acute or convalescent COVID-19. Both conserved end residues are part of each CDR3. A D gene is named only where the DNA matches it firmly. For some rows the clone size is stated as once, few or many, or as a class when expanded; others skip it.

-,TRBJ1-5,15,TRBV5-6,-,CASSFGPQGNQPQHF,TGTGCCAGCAGCTTCGGACCTCAGGGTAATCAGCCCCAGCATTTT
-,TRBJ1-2,13,TRBV6-5,-,CASRTRDNYGYTF,TGTGCCAGCAGAACCAGGGATAACTATGGCTACACCTTC
TRBD1,TRBJ1-4,15,TRBV27,-,CASSAPGTGHEKLFF,TGTGCCAGCAGTGCCCCCGGGACAGGGCATGAAAAACTGTTTTTT
TRBD1,TRBJ2-3,15,TRBV10-1,-,CASSGDRTGTDTQYF,TGCGCCAGCAGTGGGGACAGGACGGGCACAGATACGCAGTATTTT
-,TRBJ1-6,15,TRBV5-6,once,CASSQINVPKTPLHF,TGTGCCAGCAGCCAAATTAACGTACCTAAAACACCCCTCCACTTT
TRBD1,TRBJ1-1,15,TRBV7-3,-,CASSLNGQGRTEAFF,TGTGCCAGCAGCTTAAACGGACAGGGCCGCACTGAAGCTTTCTTT
-,TRBJ2-1,15,TRBV18,-,CASSPPSVSYNEQFF,TGTGCCAGCTCACCACCTAGCGTCTCCTACAATGAGCAGTTCTTC
-,TRBJ1-1,14,TRBV19,-,CASSIVSPNTEAFF,TGTGCCAGTAGTATAGTGAGCCCGAACACTGAAGCTTTCTTT
TRBD1,TRBJ2-7,17,TRBV11-3,-,CASSLAGPGQGRYEQYF,TGTGCCAGCAGCCTCGCCGGGCCGGGACAGGGGAGGTACGAGCAGTACTTC
-,TRBJ2-1,9,TRBV9,-,CASGGEQFF,TGTGCCTCAGGAGGTGAGCAGTTCTTC
TRBD1,TRBJ2-1,17,TRBV27,-,CASSKRTGASSYNEQFF,TGTGCCAGCAGTAAACGGACAGGGGCGAGCTCCTACAATGAGCAGTTCTTC
TRBD1,TRBJ1-1,12,TRBV7-9,once,CASSFGTVEAFF,TGTGCCAGCAGCTTCGGGACAGTTGAAGCTTTCTTT
-,TRBJ2-3,16,TRBV24-1,once,CATSDPSSPSTDTQYF,TGTGCCACCAGTGATCCTAGTAGTCCTAGCACAGATACGCAGTATTTT
-,TRBJ2-5,15,TRBV5-1,-,CASSPRSGGIETQYF,TGCGCCAGCAGCCCCCGGTCTGGCGGCATAGAGACCCAGTACTTC
-,TRBJ1-3,15,TRBV2,-,CASSADRSLGNTIYF,TGTGCCAGCAGTGCCGACAGGTCGCTAGGAAACACCATATATTTT
-,TRBJ2-1,11,TRBV29-1,-,CSVDLGDEQFF,TGCAGCGTTGACCTGGGAGATGAGCAGTTCTTC
-,TRBJ2-6,17,TRBV9,once,CASSVWAGRSGANVLTF,TGTGCCAGCAGCGTCTGGGCAGGGCGCTCTGGGGCCAACGTCCTGACTTTC
-,TRBJ1-1,14,TRBV14,-,CASSQVIGGAEAFF,TGTGCCAGCAGCCAAGTAATCGGGGGTGCTGAAGCTTTCTTT
-,TRBJ1-2,15,TRBV7-9,-,CASSPFSGRSYGYTF,TGTGCCAGCAGCCCCTTTTCGGGAAGATCCTATGGCTACACCTTC
TRBD1,TRBJ2-2,15,TRBV19,-,CASSKQGASTGELFF,TGTGCCAGTAGTAAACAGGGGGCGAGCACCGGGGAGCTGTTTTTT
TRBD1,TRBJ2-7,14,TRBV11-2,-,CASSLTGETGEQYF,TGTGCCAGCAGCTTAACAGGGGAGACTGGGGAGCAGTACTTC
-,TRBJ1-5,15,TRBV6-1,-,CASSEVEGHNQPQHF,TGTGCCAGCAGTGAAGTAGAGGGCCACAATCAGCCCCAGCATTTT
TRBD2,TRBJ2-4,14,TRBV3-1/TRBV3-2,-,CASSQAGGGNIQYF,TGTGCCAGCAGCCAAGCGGGGGGGGGAAACATTCAGTACTTC
TRBD1,TRBJ2-7,13,TRBV29-1,-,CSVGQGVVEEQYF,TGCAGCGTCGGACAGGGGGTTGTGGAAGAGCAGTACTTC
-,TRBJ2-7,13,TRBV2,-,CASSRYLSYEQYF,TGTGCCAGCAGCCGCTACCTCTCCTACGAGCAGTACTTC
TRBD1,TRBJ2-2,15,TRBV5-1,-,CASSLAGQDTGELFF,TGCGCCAGCAGCTTGGCCGGACAGGACACCGGGGAGCTGTTTTTT
-,TRBJ1-1,14,TRBV4-1,-,CASSRNRGGTEAFF,TGCGCCAGCAGCCGGAACCGAGGGGGCACTGAAGCTTTCTTT
-,TRBJ1-1,16,TRBV6-5,-,CASSYGRDKMNTEAFF,TGTGCCAGCAGTTACGGGAGGGACAAAATGAACACTGAAGCTTTCTTT
-,TRBJ1-2,12,TRBV15,-,CATSRENYGYTF,TGTGCCACCTCCAGGGAAAACTATGGCTACACCTTC
TRBD1,TRBJ2-2,14,TRBV6-4,-,CASSGDRNTGELFF,TGTGCCAGCAGTGGGGACAGAAACACCGGGGAGCTGTTTTTT
-,TRBJ1-2,11,TRBV12-3/TRBV12-4,-,CASSRGYGYTF,TGTGCCAGCAGTCGGGGCTATGGCTACACCTTC